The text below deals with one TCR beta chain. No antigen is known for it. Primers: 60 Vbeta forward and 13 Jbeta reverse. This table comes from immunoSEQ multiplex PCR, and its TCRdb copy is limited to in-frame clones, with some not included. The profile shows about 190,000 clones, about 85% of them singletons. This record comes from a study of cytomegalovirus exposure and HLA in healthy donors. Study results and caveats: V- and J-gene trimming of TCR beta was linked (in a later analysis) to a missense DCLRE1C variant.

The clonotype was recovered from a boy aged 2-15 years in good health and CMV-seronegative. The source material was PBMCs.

The CDR3 protein is CAWSVVFPGSPSYNSPLHF. The CDR3 DNA sequence: TGTGCCTGGAGTGTTGTCTTCCCAGGGTCCCCATCCTATAATTCACCCCTCCACTTT. The chain carries TRBV30 and TRBJ1-6; D possibly corresponds to TRBD1 (5 bases). Trimming shortened V by 0 bases and J by 1 base, and 19 bases separated the two germline ends. Germline V gene lookup returns CDR1 GTSNPN and CDR2 SVGIG (reference sequence). The CDR3 runs 19 residues.